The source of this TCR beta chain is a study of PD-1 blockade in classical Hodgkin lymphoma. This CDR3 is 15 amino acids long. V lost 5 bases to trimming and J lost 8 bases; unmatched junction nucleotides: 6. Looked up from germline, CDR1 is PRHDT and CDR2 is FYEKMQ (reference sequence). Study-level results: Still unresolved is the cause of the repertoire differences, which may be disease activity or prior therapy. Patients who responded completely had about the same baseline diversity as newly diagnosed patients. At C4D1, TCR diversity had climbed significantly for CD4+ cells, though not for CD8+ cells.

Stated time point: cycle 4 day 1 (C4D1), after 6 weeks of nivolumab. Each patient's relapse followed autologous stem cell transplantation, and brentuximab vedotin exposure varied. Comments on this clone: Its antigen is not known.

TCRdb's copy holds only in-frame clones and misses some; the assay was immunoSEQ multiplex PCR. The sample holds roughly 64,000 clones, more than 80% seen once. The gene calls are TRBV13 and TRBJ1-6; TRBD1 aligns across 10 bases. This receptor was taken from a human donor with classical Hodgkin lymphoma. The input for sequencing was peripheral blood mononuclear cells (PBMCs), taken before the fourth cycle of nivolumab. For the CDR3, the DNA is TGTGCCAGCAGCGCGGACAGGGGGATGTATTCACCCCTCCACTTT. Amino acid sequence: CASSADRGMYSPLHF.